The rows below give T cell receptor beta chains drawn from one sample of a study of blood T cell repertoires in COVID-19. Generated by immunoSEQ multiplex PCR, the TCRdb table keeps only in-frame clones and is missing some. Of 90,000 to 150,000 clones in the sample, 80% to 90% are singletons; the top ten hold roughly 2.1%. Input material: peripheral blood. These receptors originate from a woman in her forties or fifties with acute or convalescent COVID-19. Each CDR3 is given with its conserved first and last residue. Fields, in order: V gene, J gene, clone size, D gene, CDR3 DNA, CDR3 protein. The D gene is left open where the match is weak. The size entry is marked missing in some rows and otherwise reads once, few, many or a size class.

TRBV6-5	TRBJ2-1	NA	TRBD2	TGTGCCAGCACCCTAGCGGACCCCTCGAGGAATGAGCAGTTCTTC	CASTLADPSRNEQFF
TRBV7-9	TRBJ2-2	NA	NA	TGTGCCAGCAGCTTAGTGATTAAGGAGGGGACCCCGAACACCGGGGAGCTGTTTTTT	CASSLVIKEGTPNTGELFF
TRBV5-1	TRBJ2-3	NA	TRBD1	TGCGCCAGCAGCTCCCACAGGGGGAAAACAGATACGCAGTATTTT	CASSSHRGKTDTQYF
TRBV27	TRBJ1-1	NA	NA	TGTGCCAGCAGCCAGGGGCAGGGTCGGGCCACTGAAGCTTTCTTT	CASSQGQGRATEAFF
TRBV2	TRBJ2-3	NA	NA	TGTGCCAGCTGCGTGAGCACAGATACGCAGTATTTT	CASCVSTDTQYF
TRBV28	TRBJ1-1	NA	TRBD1	TGTGCCAGCAGTTTAGCAACCCCGGACAGGGCAGAAGCTTTCTTT	CASSLATPDRAEAFF
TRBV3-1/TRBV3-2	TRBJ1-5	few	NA	TGTGCCATCCCCCGGGGGGTCCCTGGGTTTAGCAATCAGCCCCAGCATTTT	CAIPRGVPGFSNQPQHF
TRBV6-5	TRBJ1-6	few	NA	TGTGCCAGCAGCCACCCGACAGTGGAGAATTCACCCCTCCACTTT	CASSHPTVENSPLHF
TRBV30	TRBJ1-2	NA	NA	TGTGCCTGGAGTGTAGCCCGGGGGGGGAGGTCTGGCTACACCTTC	CAWSVARGGRSGYTF
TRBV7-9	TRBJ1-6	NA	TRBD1	TGTGCCAGCAGCTTGCAAGGGACAGCTAATTCACCCCTCCACTTT	CASSLQGTANSPLHF
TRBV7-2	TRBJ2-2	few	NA	TGTGCCAGCAGCTTAGGCTTAGGGGGATCGACCGGGGAGCTGTTTTTT	CASSLGLGGSTGELFF
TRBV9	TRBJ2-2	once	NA	TGTGCCAGCAGCGTAGGGTCCTCCGGAGGCACCGGGGAGCTGTTTTTT	CASSVGSSGGTGELFF
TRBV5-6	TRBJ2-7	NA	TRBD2	TGTGCCAGCAGCTTGAGCGGGAGGACCTACGAGCAGTACTTC	CASSLSGRTYEQYF
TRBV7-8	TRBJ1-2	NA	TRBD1	TGTGCCAGCAGCTCCCGGGACAGGGAGTATGGCTACACCTTC	CASSSRDREYGYTF
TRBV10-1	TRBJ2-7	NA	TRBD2	TGCGCCAGCAGTGAATCCCCACGCCGGGGGGGCCGATTAACGCGATCCTACGAGCAATACTTC	CASSESPRRGGRLTRSYEQYF
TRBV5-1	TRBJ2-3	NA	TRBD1	TGCGCCAGCACTATGGGGGCCACAGGGGGCCTAACAGATACGCAGTATTTT	CASTMGATGGLTDTQYF
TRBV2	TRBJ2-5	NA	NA	TGTGCCAGCCTCTCAGAGACCCAGTACTTC	CASLSETQYF
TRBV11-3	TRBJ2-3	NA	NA	TGTGCCAGCAGCTTACCGGGTCCCACAGATACGCAGTATTTT	CASSLPGPTDTQYF
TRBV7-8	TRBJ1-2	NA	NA	TGTGCCAGCAGCTTAAGGGTCGGAGGTGGCTACACCTTC	CASSLRVGGGYTF
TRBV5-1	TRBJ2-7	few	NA	TGCGCCAGCAGTGTTGCGGCCTCCTACGAGCAGTACTTC	CASSVAASYEQYF
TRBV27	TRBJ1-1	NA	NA	TGTGCCAGCAGTTTAGACAGAGCGGGCACTGAAGCTTTCTTT	CASSLDRAGTEAFF
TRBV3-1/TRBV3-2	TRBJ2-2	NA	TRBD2	TGTGCCAGCAGCCAAGATCTGGGACTACAAAACACCGGGGAGCTGTTTTTT	CASSQDLGLQNTGELFF
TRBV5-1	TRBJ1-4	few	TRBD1	TGCGCCAGCAGCCCGGGACAGGCGATTAATGAAAAACTGTTTTTT	CASSPGQAINEKLFF
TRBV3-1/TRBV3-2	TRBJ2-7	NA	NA	TGTGCCAGCGGCGGGGGCGGGGCCCACGAGCAGTACTTC	CASGGGGAHEQYF
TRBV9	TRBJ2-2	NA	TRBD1	TGTGCCAGCAGCGTGGGACAGGCGAACACCGGGGAGCTGTTTTTT	CASSVGQANTGELFF
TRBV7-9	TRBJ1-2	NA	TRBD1	TGTGCCAGCAGCGCCCGGACAGGGGGAAACTATGGCTACACCTTC	CASSARTGGNYGYTF
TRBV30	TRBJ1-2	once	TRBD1	TGTGCCTGGAACACCGGGACAGCTAACTATGGCTACACCTTC	CAWNTGTANYGYTF
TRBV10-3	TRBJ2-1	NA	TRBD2	TGTGCCATCAGTGGTGGTAGCGGGAGAGATGAGCAGTTCTTC	CAISGGSGRDEQFF
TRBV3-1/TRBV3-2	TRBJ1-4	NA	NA	TGTGCCAGCAGCCAAGGCGTTTCGAATGAAAAACTGTTTTTT	CASSQGVSNEKLFF